These T cell receptor beta chains were read from a single sample in a study of T cells in localized non-small cell lung cancer. Some clones are missing from TCRdb's copy, which holds only in-frame ones; the method was immunoSEQ multiplex PCR. The repertoire holds about 33,000 clones, 80% seen once, with 15% to 20% in the top ten. This material consisted of peripheral blood, taken before any cancer treatment. The receptors come from a male donor at least 60 years old with stage III squamous cell lung carcinoma. Each CDR3 is given with its conserved first and last residue. The D gene is left open where the match is weak. Not every row has a clone size; where given, it reads once, few, many or a size class.

clone size	V gene	D gene	J gene	CDR3 DNA	CDR3 protein
NA	TRBV7-7	TRBD2	TRBJ2-1	TGTGCTAGCAGCTTACTCCCGTTTACTAGCGGGAGGGCTGGAGATGAGCAGTTCTTC	CASSLLPFTSGRAGDEQFF
NA	TRBV11-2	NA	TRBJ1-1	TGTGCCAGCAGCTTGCCCATAACTGAAGCTTTCTTT	CASSLPITEAFF
NA	TRBV2	NA	TRBJ1-2	TGTGCCAGCAGTCTTGAGAGTTACTATGGCTACACCTTC	CASSLESYYGYTF
NA	TRBV5-6	NA	TRBJ2-2	TGTGCCAGCAGCTTGTATCAAGCTTCGGTGGCGAACGGGGAGCTGTTTTTT	CASSLYQASVANGELFF
medium-sized	TRBV6-5	NA	TRBJ1-2	TGTGCCAGCACGGCCAGGGGCAGTGGCTACACCTTC	CASTARGSGYTF
NA	TRBV25-1	NA	TRBJ2-2	TGTGCCAGCAGTGAATCCGCGGGCGCGGGCGGGGAGCTGTTTTTT	CASSESAGAGGELFF
NA	TRBV9	NA	TRBJ2-3	TGTGCCAGCAGCGTTTCTAGCACAGATACGCAGTATTTT	CASSVSSTDTQYF
NA	TRBV6-1	NA	TRBJ2-2	TGTGCCAGCAGCCTAACTGAAAGCGGGGAGCTGTTTTTT	CASSLTESGELFF
once	TRBV5-1	TRBD1	TRBJ2-2	TGCGCCAGCAGCCGGGGACAGGCTACCGGGGAGCTGTTTTTT	CASSRGQATGELFF
few	TRBV15	NA	TRBJ1-5	TGTGCCACCAGCAGAGGGAATCAGCCCCAGCATTTT	CATSRGNQPQHF